This is a list of T cell receptor beta chains from one sample in a study of OX40 agonist ivuxolimab in advanced cancers. Only in-frame clones appear in the TCRdb table, and some are missing; sequencing was by immunoSEQ multiplex PCR. The data hold more than 65,000 clones, with around four fifths observed a single time. The source was CD4+ or CD8+ T cells sorted from blood, collected in a trial of the OX40 agonist ivuxolimab. The source is an adult with an advanced solid tumor such as melanoma, head and neck, liver or kidney cancer. The CDR3 runs from the conserved cysteine through the conserved F or W. The D gene is left open where the match is weak. Clone size is given for some rows only: seen once, a few or many times, or a class if the clone is expanded.

V gene: TRBV28; J gene: TRBJ2-6; D gene: .; clone size: .; CDR3 protein: CASSSPGRAGANVLTF; CDR3 DNA: TGTGCCAGCAGTTCCCCGGGCAGGGCTGGGGCCAACGTCCTGACTTTC
V gene: TRBV18; J gene: TRBJ2-1; D gene: .; clone size: .; CDR3 protein: CARYGMRQATNEQFF; CDR3 DNA: TGTGCCAGGTACGGGATGAGACAGGCCACGAATGAGCAGTTCTTC
V gene: TRBV7-9; J gene: TRBJ2-1; D gene: TRBD2; clone size: .; CDR3 protein: CASSLGYGEGLVGEQFF; CDR3 DNA: TGTGCCAGCAGCTTAGGATACGGGGAGGGTTTGGTGGGTGAGCAGTTCTTC
V gene: TRBV7-2; J gene: TRBJ2-3; D gene: TRBD1; clone size: .; CDR3 protein: CASSQRQGRTTDTQYF; CDR3 DNA: TGTGCCAGCAGCCAAAGACAGGGGAGGACAACAGATACGCAGTATTTT
V gene: TRBV7-9; J gene: TRBJ2-7; D gene: .; clone size: .; CDR3 protein: CASSLDGPYEQYF; CDR3 DNA: TGTGCCAGCAGCTTAGACGGACCCTACGAGCAGTACTTC
V gene: TRBV19; J gene: TRBJ1-2; D gene: .; clone size: .; CDR3 protein: CASSMATVYGYTF; CDR3 DNA: TGTGCCAGTAGTATGGCGACAGTCTATGGCTACACCTTC
V gene: TRBV7-2; J gene: TRBJ2-1; D gene: TRBD2; clone size: .; CDR3 protein: CASSLLAGGPGEQFF; CDR3 DNA: TGTGCCAGCAGCTTACTAGCGGGGGGGCCGGGTGAGCAGTTCTTC
V gene: TRBV6-5; J gene: TRBJ1-4; D gene: .; clone size: few; CDR3 protein: CASGESYHNEKLFF; CDR3 DNA: TGTGCCAGCGGTGAGAGTTACCATAATGAAAAACTGTTTTTT
V gene: TRBV19; J gene: TRBJ2-2; D gene: TRBD2; clone size: .; CDR3 protein: CASSTQGGTGELFF; CDR3 DNA: TGTGCCAGTAGTACCCAGGGAGGGACCGGGGAGCTGTTTTTT
V gene: TRBV6-6; J gene: TRBJ2-7; D gene: .; clone size: .; CDR3 protein: CASSLTGALAEQYF; CDR3 DNA: TGTGCCAGCAGTTTAACCGGGGCCCTGGCCGAGCAGTACTTC
V gene: TRBV6-6; J gene: TRBJ2-7; D gene: TRBD2; clone size: .; CDR3 protein: CASSSPGGYEQYF; CDR3 DNA: TGTGCCAGCAGTTCCCCGGGGGGCTACGAGCAGTACTTC
V gene: TRBV28; J gene: TRBJ1-1; D gene: .; clone size: once; CDR3 protein: CASSSWGAAFF; CDR3 DNA: TGTGCCAGCAGTAGTTGGGGGGCGGCTTTCTTT
V gene: TRBV11-2; J gene: TRBJ2-2; D gene: .; clone size: .; CDR3 protein: CASSFNTPGPGELFF; CDR3 DNA: TGTGCCAGCAGCTTCAATACCCCAGGGCCCGGGGAGCTGTTTTTT
V gene: TRBV28; J gene: TRBJ2-5; D gene: .; clone size: .; CDR3 protein: CASSLPGAQETQYF; CDR3 DNA: TGTGCCAGCAGTTTACCCGGGGCCCAAGAGACCCAGTACTTC
V gene: TRBV5-4; J gene: TRBJ2-7; D gene: .; clone size: .; CDR3 protein: CASSDKPGPYEQYF; CDR3 DNA: TGTGCCAGCAGCGACAAACCGGGCCCCTACGAGCAGTACTTC
V gene: TRBV7-3; J gene: TRBJ1-6; D gene: .; clone size: .; CDR3 protein: CASSLTDLSSPLHF; CDR3 DNA: TGTGCCAGCAGCTTGACCGACCTTAGTTCACCCCTCCACTTT
V gene: TRBV6-5; J gene: TRBJ1-2; D gene: .; clone size: .; CDR3 protein: CASSKTANYGYTF; CDR3 DNA: TGTGCCAGCAGTAAGACTGCTAACTATGGCTACACCTTC
V gene: TRBV4-2; J gene: TRBJ2-6; D gene: .; clone size: .; CDR3 protein: CASSQDATSGANVLTF; CDR3 DNA: TGTGCCAGCAGCCAGGACGCCACCTCTGGGGCCAACGTCCTGACTTTC
V gene: TRBV18; J gene: TRBJ2-3; D gene: TRBD1; clone size: .; CDR3 protein: CASSRGTAWTDTQYF; CDR3 DNA: TGTGCCAGCTCACGGGGGACAGCATGGACAGATACGCAGTATTTT
V gene: TRBV7-2; J gene: TRBJ2-1; D gene: TRBD2; clone size: .; CDR3 protein: CASRTRTSGSFNEQFF; CDR3 DNA: TGTGCCAGCAGGACCCGGACTAGCGGGAGTTTTAATGAGCAGTTCTTC
V gene: TRBV10-2; J gene: TRBJ2-1; D gene: TRBD2; clone size: .; CDR3 protein: CASSEYHPTSGINNEQFF; CDR3 DNA: TGCGCCAGCAGTGAGTACCATCCGACTAGCGGGATTAACAATGAGCAGTTCTTC
V gene: TRBV28; J gene: TRBJ2-1; D gene: TRBD2; clone size: .; CDR3 protein: CASSLAGERSYNEQFF; CDR3 DNA: TGTGCCAGCAGTTTAGCGGGAGAGCGTTCCTACAATGAGCAGTTCTTC